This T cell receptor (beta chain) was recovered during a study of T cells after yellow fever vaccination. The overall study: SMART-Seq v4 Ultra Low Input served to prepare low-cell-number fractions. Findings and limits, study-wide: Among all clonotypes, a small share was observed in both CD4 and CD8 compartments. Compared with primary, the secondary response was weaker and peaked at day 5, not 15.

V was pared by 7 bases and J by 8 bases, with 17 bases between. Germline CDR1 reads SQVTM; CDR2 reads ANQGSEA. The CDR3 extends over 12 amino acids. TCRdb analysed the 5' RACE reads with MiXCR anew, one entry per CDR3 protein. The sample has over 150,000 distinct CDR3 sequences; roughly 6.4% are singletons. This clonotype was recorded a few times. The antigen remains undetermined. Sequencing used CD4+ T cells sorted from PBMCs, obtained on the day of the first yellow fever vaccination. The receptor comes from a man aged 18 to 29 who received the YFV17D yellow fever vaccine. J is TRBJ1-2 and V is TRBV29-1, with a weak D call TRBD1 (6 bases). The CDR3 coding sequence is TGCAGCGCCGAAGGGGGGTCGGGCGGCTACACCTTC. Translation: CSAEGGSGGYTF.